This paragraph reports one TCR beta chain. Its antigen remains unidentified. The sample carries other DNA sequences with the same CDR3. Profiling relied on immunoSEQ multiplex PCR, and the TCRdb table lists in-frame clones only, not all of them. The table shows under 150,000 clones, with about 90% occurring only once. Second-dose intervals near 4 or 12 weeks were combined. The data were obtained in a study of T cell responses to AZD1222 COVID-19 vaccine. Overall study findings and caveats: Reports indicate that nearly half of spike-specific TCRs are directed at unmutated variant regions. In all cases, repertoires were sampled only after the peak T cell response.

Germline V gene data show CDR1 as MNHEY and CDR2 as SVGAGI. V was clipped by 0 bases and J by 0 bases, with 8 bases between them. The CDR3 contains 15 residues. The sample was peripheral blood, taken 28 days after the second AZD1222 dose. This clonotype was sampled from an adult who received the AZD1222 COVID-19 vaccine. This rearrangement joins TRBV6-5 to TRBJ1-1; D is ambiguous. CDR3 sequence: CASSYSRGLNTEAFF. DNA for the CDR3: TGTGCCAGCAGTTACTCCCGTGGGCTGAACACTGAAGCTTTCTTT.